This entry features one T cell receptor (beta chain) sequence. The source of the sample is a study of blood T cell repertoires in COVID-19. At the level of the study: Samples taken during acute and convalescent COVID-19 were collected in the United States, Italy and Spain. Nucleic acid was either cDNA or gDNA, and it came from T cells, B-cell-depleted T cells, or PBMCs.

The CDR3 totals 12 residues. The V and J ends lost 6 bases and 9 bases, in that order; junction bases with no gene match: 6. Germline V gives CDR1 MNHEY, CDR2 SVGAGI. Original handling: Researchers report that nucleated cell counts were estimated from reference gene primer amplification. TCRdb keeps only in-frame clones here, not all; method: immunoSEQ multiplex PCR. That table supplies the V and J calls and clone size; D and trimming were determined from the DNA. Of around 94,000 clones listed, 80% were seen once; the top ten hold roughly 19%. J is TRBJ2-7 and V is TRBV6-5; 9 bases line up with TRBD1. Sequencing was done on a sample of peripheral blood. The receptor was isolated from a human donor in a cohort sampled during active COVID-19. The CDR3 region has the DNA TGTGCCAGCAGCTCGGACAGGGGAAGGCAGTACTTC. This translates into CASSSDRGRQYF.